The 5 T cell receptor beta chains in this list originate from one sample, sequenced in a study of cytomegalovirus exposure and HLA in healthy donors. It was with 60 Vbeta and 13 Jbeta primers that the PCR ran. Sequencing was performed with immunoSEQ multiplex PCR; in TCRdb, only in-frame clones are kept and a portion is missing. The sample yields 100,000 or so clones, over 12% seen once. The sample was PBMCs. The receptors were sampled from a female donor in good health and CMV-seronegative.

This clone was seen only a few times. The chain employs TRBV11-3 and TRBJ2-3, with no clear D. This CDR3 region has 13 residues. V shed 3 bases and J shed 0 bases, with 4 bases lying between them. CDR1 is SGHNT, CDR2 YENEEA, per germline. CDR3 region: CASSLTSTDTQYF. The CDR3 DNA sequence: TGTGCCAGCAGCTTGACTAGCACAGATACGCAGTATTTT.

This clone was seen a handful of times. V is TRBV6-5 and J is TRBJ2-1; TRBD1 matches 9 bases. The CDR3 runs to 15 residues. The germline V gene has CDR1 MNHEY and CDR2 SVGAGI. The junction had 11 bases not matched to a gene; V was cut back by 8 bases and J by 6 bases. The chain's CDR3 is CASDQDPGQGNEQFF. CDR3 nucleotide sequence: TGTGCCAGCGACCAAGACCCGGGACAGGGCAATGAGCAGTTCTTC.

This clone appeared a few times. The rearrangement uses TRBV7-2 and TRBJ2-5; 10 bases are shared with TRBD1. The CDR3 consists of 16 residues. Germline values: CDR1 SGHTA, CDR2 FQGNSA. V shed 5 bases and J 1 base; nucleotides not matched to a gene: 7. CDR3: CASSRGTGVGQETQYF. The DNA for the CDR3 is TGTGCCAGCAGCCGAGGGACAGGGGTCGGCCAAGAGACCCAGTACTTC.

The genes are TRBV5-6 and TRBJ2-7; a weak D match, TRBD1 (5 bases). Germline CDR1 and CDR2: SGHDT and YYEEEE. Trimming left V 4 bases short and J 4 bases short, with 9 bases between. The CDR3 is 12 residues long. The chain's CDR3 is CASSHQGYEQYF. The CDR3, as DNA: TGTGCCAGCAGCCACCAGGGTTACGAGCAGTACTTC.

This chain links TRBV19 with TRBJ1-2; no reliable D call. Germline-derived CDR1 and CDR2 are LNHDA and SQIVND (reference sequence). The CDR3 covers 12 residues. V lost 2 bases to trimming and J lost 8 bases, with 9 bases between them. CDR3 DNA: TGTGCCAGTAGTATACAGGAGGGAGGCTACACCTTC. Translating gives CASSIQEGGYTF.